This T cell receptor (beta chain) was identified in a study of T-cell reconstitution after alpha-beta-depleted transplantation in children. The sample holds a few counts of this clonotype. V lost 6 bases to trimming and J lost 4 bases; unmatched junction nucleotides: 8. The CDR3 extends over 15 amino acids. This sample's TCRbeta library carried unique molecular identifier barcodes. TCRdb recomputed calls from the PCR reads with MiXCR, one row per CDR3 protein. The sample contains 150,000 to 250,000 distinct CDR3 sequences, approximately 14% of which appear only once. The source material was PBMCs from the stem cell graft donor, sampled from the stem cell graft. The source of this sequence is a human donor who donated a stem cell graft to a child with acute lymphoblastic leukemia. The rearrangement uses TRBV12-3 or TRBV12-4 and TRBJ1-3; TRBD1 agrees at 8 bases. As DNA, the CDR3 is TGTGCCAGCAGCCGCGCGGACAGGGCAGGAAACACCATATATTTT. Encoded protein: CASSRADRAGNTIYF.